This T cell receptor (beta chain) emerged from a study of T cell clonotyping in hematopoietic cell transplantation. The repertoire was sequenced with immunoSEQ multiplex PCR; TCRdb's copy has only in-frame clones and lacks some. The table shows roughly 38,000 clones, with 80% to 90% occurring only once. Per the germline V gene, CDR1 is SGHTA and CDR2 is FQGNSA. There are 15 residues in the CDR3. Trimming removed 2 bases from V and 6 bases from J, with 15 bases in between. The chain couples TRBV7-2 to TRBJ2-3; D unclear. This receptor was taken from a woman between 35 and 50 years old in good health. Some clones in this sample may be carry-over from other donors' samples. Specimen: peripheral blood mononuclear cells. CDR3 sequence: CASSLQPGSSDTQYF. Written as DNA, the CDR3 is TGTGCCAGCAGCTTACAGCCAGGTTCAAGTGATACGCAGTATTTT.